This section outlines one TCR beta chain sequence together with its context. What it binds is not known. The CDR3 has 16 residues. V lost 2 bases and J lost 7; bases outside the gene matches: 9. Germline V lookup: CDR1 LNHNV, CDR2 YYDKDF (reference sequence). The source of the sample is a study of shared clonotypes between healthy human individuals. The data were produced by immunoSEQ multiplex PCR, yet TCRdb's version contains in-frame clones alone and is incomplete. The sample contains 850,000 to 1,200,000 clones, about 74% of which appear only once. General observations from the study: When compared with the clonotypes that were shared by all four sorted-subset donors, the non-shared clonotypes turned out to have lower generation probabilities.

The chain uses TRBV15 and TRBJ2-1; 9 bases map to TRBD2. Sequenced material: memory CD4+ T cells sorted from blood. The subset denotes: CD45RA-negative fraction. The origin of this receptor is a young man in good health. CDR3 protein: CATSRKSSGVGNEQFF. The CDR3 DNA sequence: TGTGCCACCAGCAGAAAATCTAGCGGGGTGGGTAATGAGCAGTTCTTC.